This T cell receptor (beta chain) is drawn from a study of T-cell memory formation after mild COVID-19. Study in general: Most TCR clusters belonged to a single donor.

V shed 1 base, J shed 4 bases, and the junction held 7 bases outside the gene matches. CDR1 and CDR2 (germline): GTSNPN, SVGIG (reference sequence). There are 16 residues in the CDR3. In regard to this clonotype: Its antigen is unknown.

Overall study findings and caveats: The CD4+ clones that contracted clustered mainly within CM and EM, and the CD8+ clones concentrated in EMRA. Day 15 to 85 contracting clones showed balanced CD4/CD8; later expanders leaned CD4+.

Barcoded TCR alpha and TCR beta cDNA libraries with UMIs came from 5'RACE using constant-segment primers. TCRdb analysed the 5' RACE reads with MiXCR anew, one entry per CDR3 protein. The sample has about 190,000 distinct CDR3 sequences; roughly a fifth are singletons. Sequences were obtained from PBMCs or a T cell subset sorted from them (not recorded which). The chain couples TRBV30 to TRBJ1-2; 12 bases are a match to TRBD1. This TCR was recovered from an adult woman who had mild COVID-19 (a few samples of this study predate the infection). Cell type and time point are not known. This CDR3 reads CAWSGWDRGLVYGYTF. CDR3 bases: TGTGCCTGGAGTGGATGGGACAGGGGGCTTGTCTATGGCTACACCTTC.